This TCR beta chain was profiled in a study of control samples from healthy donors and cancer patients. Germline V lookup: CDR1 MGHDK, CDR2 SYGVNS. J was trimmed by 10 bases and V by 8 bases; bases with no gene match: 4. CDR3 length equals 12 residues. Generated by immunoSEQ multiplex PCR, the TCRdb table keeps only in-frame clones and is missing some. There are about 210,000 clones in the sample, with around 2% held by the top ten. Sequenced material: blood. The gene calls are TRBV25-1 and TRBJ1-6, with TRBD1 identical over 8 bases. This sequence was found in a woman under 40 in good health. In DNA form, the CDR3 reads TGTGCCAGCGGACAGGGACGCTCACCCCTCCACTTT. It is translated as CASGQGRSPLHF.